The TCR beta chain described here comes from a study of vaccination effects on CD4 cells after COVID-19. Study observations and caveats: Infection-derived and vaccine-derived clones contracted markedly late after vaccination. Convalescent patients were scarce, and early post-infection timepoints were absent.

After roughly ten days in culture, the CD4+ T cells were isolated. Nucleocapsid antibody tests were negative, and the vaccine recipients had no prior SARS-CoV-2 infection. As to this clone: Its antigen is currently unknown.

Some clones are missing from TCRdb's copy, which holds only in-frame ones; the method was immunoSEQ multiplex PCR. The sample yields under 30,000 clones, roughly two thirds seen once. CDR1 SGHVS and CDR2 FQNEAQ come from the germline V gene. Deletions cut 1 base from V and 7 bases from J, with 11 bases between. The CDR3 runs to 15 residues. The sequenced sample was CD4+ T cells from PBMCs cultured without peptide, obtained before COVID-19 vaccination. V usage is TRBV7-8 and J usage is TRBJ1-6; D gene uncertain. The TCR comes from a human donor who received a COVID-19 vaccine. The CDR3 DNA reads TGTGCCAGCAGCTTAGGGCCTGGGATGAATTCACCCCTCCACTTT. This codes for CASSLGPGMNSPLHF. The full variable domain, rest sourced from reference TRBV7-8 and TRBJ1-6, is GAGVSQSPRYKVAKRGQDVALRCDPISGHVSLFWYQQALGQGPEFLTYFQNEAQLDKSGLPSDRFFAERPEGSVSTLKIQRTQQEDSAVYLCASSLGPGMNSPLHFGNGTRLTVT.